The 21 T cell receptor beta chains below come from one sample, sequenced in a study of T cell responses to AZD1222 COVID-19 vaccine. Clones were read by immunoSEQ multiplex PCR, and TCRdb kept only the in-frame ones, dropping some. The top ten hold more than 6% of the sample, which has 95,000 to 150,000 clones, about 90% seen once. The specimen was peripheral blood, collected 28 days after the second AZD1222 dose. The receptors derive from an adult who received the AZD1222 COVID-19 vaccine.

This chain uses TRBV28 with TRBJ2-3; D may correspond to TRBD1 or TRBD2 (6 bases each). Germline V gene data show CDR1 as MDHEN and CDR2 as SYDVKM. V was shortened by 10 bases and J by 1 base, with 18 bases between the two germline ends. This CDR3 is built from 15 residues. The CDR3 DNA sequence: TGTGCCATTAAGGGGGAGGCTTTCGGCACAGATACGCAGTATTTT. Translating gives CAIKGEAFGTDTQYF.

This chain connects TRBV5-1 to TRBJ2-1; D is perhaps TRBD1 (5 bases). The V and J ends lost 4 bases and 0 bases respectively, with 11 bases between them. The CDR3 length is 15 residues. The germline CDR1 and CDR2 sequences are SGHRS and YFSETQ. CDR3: CASSQTVNSYNEQFF. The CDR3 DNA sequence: TGCGCCAGCAGCCAGACAGTAAACTCCTACAATGAGCAGTTCTTC.

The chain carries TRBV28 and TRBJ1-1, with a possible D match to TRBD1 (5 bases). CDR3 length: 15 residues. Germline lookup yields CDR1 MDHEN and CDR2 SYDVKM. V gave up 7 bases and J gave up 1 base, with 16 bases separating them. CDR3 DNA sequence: TGTGCCAGCACCTCCCTAGAAACAGGGAACACTGAAGCTTTCTTT. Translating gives CASTSLETGNTEAFF.

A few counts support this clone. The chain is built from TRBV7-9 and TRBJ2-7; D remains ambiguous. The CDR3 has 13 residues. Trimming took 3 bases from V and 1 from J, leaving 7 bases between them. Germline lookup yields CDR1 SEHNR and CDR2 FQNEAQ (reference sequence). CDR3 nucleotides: TGTGCCAGCAGCTTGGCAGAGTCCTACGAGCAGTACTTC. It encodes CASSLAESYEQYF.

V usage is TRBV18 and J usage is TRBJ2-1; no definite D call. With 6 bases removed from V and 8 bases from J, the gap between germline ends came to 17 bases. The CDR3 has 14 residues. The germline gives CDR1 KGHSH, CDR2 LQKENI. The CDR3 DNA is TGTGCCAGCTCCAACTACGGGCGGACGGATGAGCAGTTCTTC. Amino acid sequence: CASSNYGRTDEQFF. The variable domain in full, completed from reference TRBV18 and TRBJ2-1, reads NAGVMQNPRHLVRRRGQEARLRCSPMKGHSHVYWYRQLPEEGLKFMVYLQKENIIDESGMPKERFSAEFPKEGPSILRIQQVVRGDSAAYFCASSNYGRTDEQFFGPGTRLTVL.

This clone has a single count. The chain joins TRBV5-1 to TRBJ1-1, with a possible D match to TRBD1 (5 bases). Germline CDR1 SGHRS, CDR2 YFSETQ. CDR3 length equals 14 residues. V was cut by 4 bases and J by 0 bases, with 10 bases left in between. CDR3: CASSPGGMNTEAFF. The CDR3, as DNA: TGCGCCAGCAGCCCCGGGGGGATGAACACTGAAGCTTTCTTT.

CDR3 loop: CASSYRTENTPLHF. The CDR3 DNA sequence: TGTGCCAGCAGTTACCGCACGGAGAATACACCCCTCCACTTT. The chain joins TRBV6-5 to TRBJ1-6; D is undetermined. Germline CDR1 and CDR2: MNHEY and SVGAGI. The CDR3 consists of 14 residues. Trimming left V 2 bases short and J 11 bases short, with 13 bases between.

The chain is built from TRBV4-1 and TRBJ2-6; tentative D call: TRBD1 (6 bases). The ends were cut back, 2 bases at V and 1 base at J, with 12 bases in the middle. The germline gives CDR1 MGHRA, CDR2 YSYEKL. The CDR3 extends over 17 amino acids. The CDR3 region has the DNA TGCGCCAGCAGCCAAATCCAGGGGCTATCTGGGGCCAACGTCCTGACTTTC. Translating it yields CASSQIQGLSGANVLTF.

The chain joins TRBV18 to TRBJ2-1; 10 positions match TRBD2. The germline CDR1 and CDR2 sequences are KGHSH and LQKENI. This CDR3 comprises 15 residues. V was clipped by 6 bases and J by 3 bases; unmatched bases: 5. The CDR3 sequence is CASSPLAGDYNEQFF. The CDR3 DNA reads TGTGCCAGCTCCCCTCTAGCGGGAGACTACAATGAGCAGTTCTTC.

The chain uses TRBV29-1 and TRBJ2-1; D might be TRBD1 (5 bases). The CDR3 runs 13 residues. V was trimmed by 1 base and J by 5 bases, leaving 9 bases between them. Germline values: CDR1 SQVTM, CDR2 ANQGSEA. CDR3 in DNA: TGCAGCGTTGAAGGACAGACGAACAATGAGCAGTTCTTC. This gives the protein CSVEGQTNNEQFF.

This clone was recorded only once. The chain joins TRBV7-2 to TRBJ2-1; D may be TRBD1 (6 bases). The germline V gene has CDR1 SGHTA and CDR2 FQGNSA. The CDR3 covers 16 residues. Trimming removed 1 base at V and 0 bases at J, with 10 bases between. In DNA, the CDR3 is TGTGCCAGCAGCTTAGGAAGGGGGAGCTCCTACAATGAGCAGTTCTTC. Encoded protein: CASSLGRGSSYNEQFF. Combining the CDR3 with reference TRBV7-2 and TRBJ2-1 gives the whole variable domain GAGVSQSPSNKVTEKGKDVELRCDPISGHTALYWYRQSLGQGLEFLIYFQGNSAPDKSGLPSDRFSAERTGGSVSTLTIQRTQQEDSAVYLCASSLGRGSSYNEQFFGPGTRLTVL.

The CDR3 DNA is TGTGCCAGCAGAGGGACAGGGTGGGACTATGGCTACACCTTC. This sequence encodes CASRGTGWDYGYTF. The chain employs TRBV3-1 (or the pseudogene TRBV3-2) and TRBJ1-2; 9 nucleotides line up with TRBD1. The CDR3 spans 14 residues. The germline CDR1 and CDR2 sequences are LGHDT and YNNKEL (reference sequence). Losses at the gene ends were 6 bases for V and 3 bases for J; bases not matched to a gene: 5.

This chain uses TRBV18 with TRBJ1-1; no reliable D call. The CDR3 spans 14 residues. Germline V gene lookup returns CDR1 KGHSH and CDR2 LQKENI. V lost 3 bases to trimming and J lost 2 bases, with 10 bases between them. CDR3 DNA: TGTGCCAGCTCACCTTACGGGAGAAACACTGAAGCTTTCTTT. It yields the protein CASSPYGRNTEAFF.

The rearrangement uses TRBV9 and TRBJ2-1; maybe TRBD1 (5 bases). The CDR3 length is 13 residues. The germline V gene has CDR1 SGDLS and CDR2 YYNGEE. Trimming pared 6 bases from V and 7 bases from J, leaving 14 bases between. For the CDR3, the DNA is TGTGCCAGCAACGATGGGGCCTGGAATGAGCAGTTCTTC. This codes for CASNDGAWNEQFF.

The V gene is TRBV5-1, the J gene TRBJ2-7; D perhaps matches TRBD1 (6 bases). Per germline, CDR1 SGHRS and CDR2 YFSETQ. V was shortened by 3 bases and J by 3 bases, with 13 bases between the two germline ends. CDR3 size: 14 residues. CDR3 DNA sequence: TGCGCCAGCAGCTCTGGACAGAGCTTCTACGAGCAGTACTTC. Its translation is CASSSGQSFYEQYF. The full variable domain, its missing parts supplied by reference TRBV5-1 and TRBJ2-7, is KAGVTQTPRYLIKTRGQQVTLSCSPISGHRSVSWYQQTPGQGLQFLFEYFSETQRNKGNFPGRFSGRQFSNSRSEMNVSTLELGDSALYLCASSSGQSFYEQYFGPGTRLTVT.

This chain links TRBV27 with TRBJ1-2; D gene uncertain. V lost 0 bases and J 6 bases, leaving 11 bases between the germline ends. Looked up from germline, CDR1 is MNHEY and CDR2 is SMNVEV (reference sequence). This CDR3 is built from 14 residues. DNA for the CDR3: TGTGCCAGCAGTTTATCTCCGTCATTGGATGGCTACACCTTC. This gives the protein CASSLSPSLDGYTF.

The CDR3 DNA is TGTGCCAGCAGTTCCCGACTAGCGGGAGAGGGCGAGCAGTACTTC. Its translation is CASSSRLAGEGEQYF. This rearrangement joins TRBV28 to TRBJ2-7; 12 bases line up with TRBD2. From germline, CDR1 is MDHEN and CDR2 SYDVKM. The ends lost 4 bases at V and 6 bases at J; junction bases unmatched: 7. The CDR3 consists of 15 residues.

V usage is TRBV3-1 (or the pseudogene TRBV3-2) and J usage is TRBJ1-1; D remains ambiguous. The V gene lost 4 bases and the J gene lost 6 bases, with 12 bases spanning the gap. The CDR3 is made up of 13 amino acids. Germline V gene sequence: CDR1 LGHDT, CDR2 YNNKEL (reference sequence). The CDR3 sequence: CASSLRTGPEAFF. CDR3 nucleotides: TGTGCCAGCAGCCTTCGAACGGGTCCTGAAGCTTTCTTT.

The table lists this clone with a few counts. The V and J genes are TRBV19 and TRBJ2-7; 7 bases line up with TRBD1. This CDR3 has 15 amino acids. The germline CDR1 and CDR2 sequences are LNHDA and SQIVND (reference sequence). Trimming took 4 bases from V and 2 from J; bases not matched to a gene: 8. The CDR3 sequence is CASSNWTGDTYEQYF. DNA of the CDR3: TGTGCCAGTAGTAATTGGACAGGTGATACCTACGAGCAGTACTTC.

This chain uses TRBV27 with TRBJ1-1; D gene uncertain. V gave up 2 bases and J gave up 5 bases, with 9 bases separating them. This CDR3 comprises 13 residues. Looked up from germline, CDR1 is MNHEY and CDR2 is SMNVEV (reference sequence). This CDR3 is CASSLKTATEAFF. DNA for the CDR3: TGTGCCAGCAGTTTAAAAACAGCAACTGAAGCTTTCTTT.

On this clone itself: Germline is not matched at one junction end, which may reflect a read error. Written as DNA, the CDR3 is TGTGCCAGCCGCCGACTAGCGGGCACGGATACGCAGTATTTT. Residues: CASRRLAGTDTQYF. This sequence joins TRBV25-1 and TRBJ2-3, with 10 bases fitting TRBD2. This CDR3 comprises 14 residues. Germline V gives CDR1 MGHDK, CDR2 SYGVNS.